The 10 T cell receptor beta chains given below trace back to one sample, sequenced in a study of Graves' ophthalmopathy and Graves' hyperthyroidism. TCR beta CDR3 amplification used RNA transcripts. RT-PCR with HTBI primers came first, then second-round multiplex PCR. Each CDR3 protein is one row after TCRdb ran MiXCR on the multiplex PCR reads. Of about 210,000 distinct CDR3 sequences listed, 29% are singletons. Sequencing was performed on peripheral blood. Receptor source: a man aged 45-65 years with Graves' ophthalmopathy.

This clonotype was counted ten times or more. This chain connects TRBV29-1 to TRBJ2-2, with 9 bases matching TRBD1. Germline-derived CDR1 and CDR2 are SQVTM and ANQGSEA. Trimming at V came to 3 bases and at J to 6 bases, leaving 5 bases not matched to a gene. This CDR3 region has 14 residues. CDR3 loop: CSVDGDREPGELFF. CDR3 DNA sequence: TGCAGCGTTGATGGGGACAGGGAACCCGGGGAGCTGTTTTTT.

This clonotype was counted at least ten times. The chain links TRBV6-1 to TRBJ1-1; unclear D gene. Trimming removed 7 bases at V and 1 base at J, with 13 bases between. This CDR3 has 14 residues. In germline, CDR1 is MNHNS, CDR2 SASEGT. CDR3 sequence reads: CASKTETRNTEAFF. The DNA for the CDR3 is TGTGCCAGCAAAACCGAGACAAGGAACACTGAAGCTTTCTTT.

The gene calls are TRBV12-3 or TRBV12-4 and TRBJ1-6; TRBD1 is a possible D gene (5 bases). V gave up 3 bases and J gave up 8 bases, with 14 bases separating them. CDR3 length: 15 amino acids. CDR3 amino acids: CASSFRQGVDSPLHF. The CDR3 bases are TGTGCCAGCAGTTTCCGGCAGGGCGTCGATTCACCCCTCCACTTT.

V and J are TRBV12-3 or TRBV12-4 and TRBJ1-1, with 7 bases fitting TRBD1. The CDR3 runs 14 residues. V lost 3 bases to trimming and J lost 7 bases; unmatched junction nucleotides: 8. The CDR3 DNA reads as TGTGCCAGCAGTTTGGGGACAGTGGAAAATGAAGCTTTCTTT. Translated: CASSLGTVENEAFF.

This clonotype was detected only once. The chain combines TRBV12-3 or TRBV12-4 with TRBJ1-2, with TRBD1 matching 8 bases. The CDR3 is made up of 13 amino acids. The V segment lost 4 bases and the J segment 5 bases; nucleotides outside the gene matches: 3. CDR3 in amino acids: CASSSDRVYGYTF. The CDR3 DNA is TGTGCCAGCAGTTCGGACAGGGTTTATGGCTACACCTTC.

Many counts were recorded for this clonotype. The V and J genes are TRBV19 and TRBJ1-1, with 7 bases identical to TRBD1. The CDR3 covers 14 residues. The junction had 6 bases not matched to a gene; V was cut back by 6 bases and J by 2 bases. Germline V gene sequence: CDR1 LNHDA, CDR2 SQIVND (reference sequence). The CDR3 region has the DNA TGTGCCAGTAGCAGACAGGGCGCAAACACTGAAGCTTTCTTT. As protein: CASSRQGANTEAFF.

This clonotype has a count of ten or more. The gene calls are TRBV5-1 and TRBJ2-7; 7 positions match TRBD2. This CDR3 contains 13 residues. Looked up from germline, CDR1 is SGHRS and CDR2 is YFSETQ. Unmatched junction bases numbered 5, after V lost 2 bases and J lost 6 bases. The chain's CDR3 is CASSFGGSVEQYF. The CDR3 nucleotides read TGCGCCAGCAGCTTCGGCGGGAGTGTCGAGCAGTACTTC.

This clonotype was seen at least ten times. V gene TRBV10-1 combines with J gene TRBJ2-2, with TRBD2 as a possible D gene (5 bases). Trimming left V 3 bases short and J 4 bases short, with 9 bases between. The germline CDR1 and CDR2 sequences are WNHNN and SYGVQD (reference sequence). The CDR3 is made up of 14 amino acids. The CDR3 loop reads CASSDLAGTGELFF. The DNA for the CDR3 is TGCGCCAGCAGTGATCTAGCCGGCACCGGGGAGCTGTTTTTT.

In its sample, this clonotype was seen a few times. The V gene is TRBV7-2, the J gene TRBJ2-3; TRBD2 is a possible D gene (6 bases). Trimming stripped 11 bases from V and 1 base from J, with 10 bases between. This CDR3 is 12 amino acids long. Germline loops: CDR1 SGHTA, CDR2 FQGNSA. The CDR3 loop is CACRRGTDTQYF. DNA for the CDR3: TGTGCCTGTCGGAGGGGCACAGATACGCAGTATTTT.

The sample holds many counts of this clonotype. V and J are TRBV29-1 and TRBJ1-1; D not resolved. The V gene lost 5 bases and the J gene lost 0 bases, with 10 bases spanning the gap. Germline lookup yields CDR1 SQVTM and CDR2 ANQGSEA. This CDR3 has 13 residues. As DNA, the CDR3 is TGCAGCGTTCTCCGGTGGATGAACACTGAAGCTTTCTTT. This codes for CSVLRWMNTEAFF.